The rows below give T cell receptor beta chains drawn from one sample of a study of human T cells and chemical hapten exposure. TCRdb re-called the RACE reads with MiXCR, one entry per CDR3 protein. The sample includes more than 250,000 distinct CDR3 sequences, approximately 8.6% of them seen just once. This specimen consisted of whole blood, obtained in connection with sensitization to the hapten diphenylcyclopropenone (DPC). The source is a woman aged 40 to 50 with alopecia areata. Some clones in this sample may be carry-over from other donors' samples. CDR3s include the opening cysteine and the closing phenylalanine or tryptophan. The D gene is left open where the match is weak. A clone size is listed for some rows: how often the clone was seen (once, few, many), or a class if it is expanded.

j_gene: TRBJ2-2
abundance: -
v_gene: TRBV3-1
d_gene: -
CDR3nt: TGTGCCAGCAGCCAACTGGGAAACATTCGGAACACCGGGGAGCTGTTTTTT
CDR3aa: CASSQLGNIRNTGELFF

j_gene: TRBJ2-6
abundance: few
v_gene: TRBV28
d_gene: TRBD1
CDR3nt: TGTGCCAGCAGTTTAAGGGACAGGGGCCTCTCTGGGGCCAACGTCCTGACTTTC
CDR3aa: CASSLRDRGLSGANVLTF

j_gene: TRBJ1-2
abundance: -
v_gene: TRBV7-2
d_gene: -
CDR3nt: TGTGCCAGCAGCTTAGATGCAGCTCTTAACTATGGCTACACCTTC
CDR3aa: CASSLDAALNYGYTF

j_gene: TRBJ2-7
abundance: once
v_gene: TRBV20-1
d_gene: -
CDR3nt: TGCAGTGCTACTCTCGGGTCCACCTACGAGCAGTACTTC
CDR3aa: CSATLGSTYEQYF

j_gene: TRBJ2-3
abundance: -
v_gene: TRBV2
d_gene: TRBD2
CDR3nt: TGTGCCAGCAGGGGACTAGCGGGGAGCACAGATACGCAGTATTTT
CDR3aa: CASRGLAGSTDTQYF

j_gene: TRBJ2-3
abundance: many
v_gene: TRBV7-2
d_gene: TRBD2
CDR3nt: TGTGCCAGCAGCTTCACCGGGACTAGTTTCGCAGATACGCAGTATTTT
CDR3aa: CASSFTGTSFADTQYF

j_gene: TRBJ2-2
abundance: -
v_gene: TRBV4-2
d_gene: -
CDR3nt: TGTGCCAGCAGCCAAGATCTGGGGGCGGCCGGGGAGCTGTTTTTT
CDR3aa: CASSQDLGAAGELFF

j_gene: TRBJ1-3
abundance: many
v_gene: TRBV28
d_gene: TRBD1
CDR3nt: TGTGCCAGCAGTAACCGACAGGGAGGTCTATATTTT
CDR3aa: CASSNRQGGLYF

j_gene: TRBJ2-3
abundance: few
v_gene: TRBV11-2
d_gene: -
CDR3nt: TGTGCCAGCAGCTTGAAGGCAGATACGCAGTATTTT
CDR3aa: CASSLKADTQYF

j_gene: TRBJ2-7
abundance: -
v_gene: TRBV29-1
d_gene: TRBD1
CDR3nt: TGCAGCGTTGAGACGGACAGGGGACACGAGCAGTACTTC
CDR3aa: CSVETDRGHEQYF